This T cell receptor beta chain emerged from a study of tumor-infiltrating lymphocytes in localized non-small cell lung cancer. Study-wide context: The cohort mixed smokers and never-smokers, several histologies, and some post-neoadjuvant-chemotherapy samples.

The table came from immunoSEQ multiplex PCR; TCRdb's copy has only in-frame clones and leaves some out. The sample includes 10,000 or so clones, about three quarters seen only once; the top ten take 19%. Study-level findings and limits: Tumors had more T cell infiltration than uninvolved lung, per TCRbeta sequencing and CD3 counts.

CDR1 is SGHTA, CDR2 FQGNSA, per germline. The CDR3 totals 12 residues. Of note for this clone: Its antigen remains unidentified. At one of its ends the junction is not consistent with the germline gene, which may arise from a read error.

The chain combines TRBV7-2 with TRBJ2-3; D possibly corresponds to TRBD2 (5 bases). The sequencing input was uninvolved lung tissue not adjacent to the tumor. This receptor was taken from a human donor with non-small cell lung cancer. For the CDR3, the DNA is TGTGCCAGCAGCTTAGGGCCTACGACGCGGGATTTT. Protein: CASSLGPTTRDF.